The text below deals with one TCR beta chain. Antigen unknown. The entry originates in a study of cytomegalovirus exposure and HLA in healthy donors. Study-level results: One cluster of highly shared sequence variants probably arose as a sequencing artifact.

PCR primers comprised 60 Vbeta and 13 Jbeta primers. The method was immunoSEQ multiplex PCR; TCRdb's version includes in-frame clones alone and lacks a portion of them. The sample has approximately 120,000 clones; approximately 80% are singletons. Germline assignment: CDR1 MNHNS and CDR2 SASEGT. The CDR3 is 14 amino acids. Trimming cost V 6 bases and J 4 bases, with 13 bases left between them. The TCR originated in a woman in her 40s in good health and CMV-seropositive. The J gene is TRBJ1-3, the V gene TRBV6-1; the D gene is possibly TRBD1 (6 bases). The sample comprised PBMCs. CDR3 DNA: TGTGCCAGCAGGCCTAGGGGGTCAGGAAACACCATATATTTT. It encodes CASRPRGSGNTIYF.